One and the same sample provided the 2 T cell receptor beta chains below, sequenced in a study of cytomegalovirus exposure and HLA in healthy donors. Primers included in the PCR were 60 Vbeta and 13 Jbeta primers. Assay used: immunoSEQ multiplex PCR; TCRdb lists only in-frame clones, some missing. The sample gives 130,000 or so clones, more than 75% of which show up once; less than 2% is in the top ten. The sequencing input was PBMCs. Receptors originate from a man between 35 and 55 years old in good health and CMV-seronegative.

The chain combines TRBV7-9 with TRBJ1-2, with 7 positions matching TRBD1. With 4 bases clipped from V and 1 base from J, the junction kept 6 bases outside the gene matches. Germline loops: CDR1 SEHNR, CDR2 FQNEAQ (reference sequence). The CDR3 sequence is 15 residues long. The CDR3 spells CASSSDRAYNYGYTF. In nucleotides, the CDR3 is TGTGCCAGCAGCTCCGACAGGGCGTATAACTATGGCTACACCTTC.

CDR3 sequence: CASSRRGGTDTQYF. CDR3 in DNA: TGTGCCAGCAGCCGGAGGGGCGGCACAGATACGCAGTATTTT. The gene calls are TRBV11-3 and TRBJ2-3; perhaps TRBD2 as D (6 bases). The CDR3 extends over 14 amino acids. The germline V gene encodes CDR1 SGHNT and CDR2 YENEEA. V was trimmed by 5 bases and J by 1 base, leaving 10 bases between them.